This record concerns one T cell receptor (beta chain) sequence. Source study methods: Reference gene primer amplification gave estimated nucleated cell counts. Profiled with immunoSEQ multiplex PCR; TCRdb holds only in-frame clones, not every one. That table supplies the V and J calls and clone size; D and trimming were determined from the DNA. The sample lists about 150,000 clones, roughly 80% occurring once. The sample comes from a study of blood T cell repertoires in COVID-19. Study-level information: Acute and convalescent COVID-19 samples came from the United States, Italy and Spain. Sources were T cells, B-cell-depleted T cells, or PBMCs; the material itself was cDNA or gDNA.

Sequenced material: peripheral blood. The sequence came from a man over 45 with active or convalescent COVID-19.

CDR3 sequence reads: CASSFVGRSSYNEQFF. The CDR3 DNA reads as TGTGCCAGCAGCTTCGTTGGGCGTAGCTCCTACAATGAGCAGTTCTTC. This chain uses TRBV7-6 with TRBJ2-1; no clear D gene. Deletions cut 3 bases from V and 0 bases from J, with 12 bases between. In germline, CDR1 is SGHVS, CDR2 FNYEAQ. The CDR3 contains 16 residues.